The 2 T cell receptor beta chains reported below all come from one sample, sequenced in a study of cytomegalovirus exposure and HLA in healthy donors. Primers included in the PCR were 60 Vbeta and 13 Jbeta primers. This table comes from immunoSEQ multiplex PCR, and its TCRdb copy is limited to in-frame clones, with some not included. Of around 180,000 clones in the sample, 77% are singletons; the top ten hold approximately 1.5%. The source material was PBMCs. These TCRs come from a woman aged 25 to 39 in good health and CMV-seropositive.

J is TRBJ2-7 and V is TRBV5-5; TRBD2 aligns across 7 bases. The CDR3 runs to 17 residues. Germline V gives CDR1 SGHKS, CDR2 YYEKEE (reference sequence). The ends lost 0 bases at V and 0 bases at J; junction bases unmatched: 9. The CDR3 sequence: CASSLALSGAVSYEQYF. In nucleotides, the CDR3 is TGTGCCAGCAGCTTGGCCCTGAGCGGGGCAGTCTCCTACGAGCAGTACTTC.

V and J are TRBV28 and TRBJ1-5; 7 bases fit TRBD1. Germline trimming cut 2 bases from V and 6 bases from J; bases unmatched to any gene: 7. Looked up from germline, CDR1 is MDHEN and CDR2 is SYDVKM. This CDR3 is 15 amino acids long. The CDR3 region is CASSLGDRVGQPQHF. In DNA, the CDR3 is TGTGCCAGCAGTTTAGGTGACAGGGTGGGTCAGCCCCAGCATTTT.